The 16 T cell receptor beta chains below come from one sample, sequenced in a study of cytomegalovirus exposure and HLA in healthy donors. PCR employed 60 Vbeta and 13 Jbeta primers. Profiled with immunoSEQ multiplex PCR; TCRdb holds only in-frame clones, not every one. This sample has about 140,000 clones, with over 55% found just once. Sequenced material: PBMCs. The receptors here all came from a man aged 40-49 years in good health and CMV-seronegative.

The chain employs TRBV27 and TRBJ2-7; 10 nucleotides align to TRBD2. CDR3 length: 15 residues. The junction had 9 bases not matched to a gene; V was cut back by 5 bases and J by 5 bases. From germline, CDR1 is MNHEY and CDR2 SMNVEV (reference sequence). The CDR3 bases are TGTGCCAGCAGTCCGTTTCTAGCGGGAGCCAACGAGCAGTACTTC. Its protein product is CASSPFLAGANEQYF.

The gene calls are TRBV19 and TRBJ2-7, with no clear D. The CDR3 is made up of 13 amino acids. Per germline, CDR1 LNHDA and CDR2 SQIVND (reference sequence). The germline V and J ends were trimmed by 3 bases and 6 bases, with 12 bases remaining between them. The CDR3 spells CASSIVLNGEQYF. The CDR3 DNA reads TGTGCCAGTAGTATTGTCCTGAACGGCGAGCAGTACTTC.

V is TRBV19 and J is TRBJ2-7; 8 nucleotides match TRBD2. This CDR3 is 14 amino acids long. V shed 6 bases and J 7 bases; nucleotides not matched to a gene: 11. From germline, CDR1 is LNHDA and CDR2 SQIVND (reference sequence). Here the CDR3 DNA reads TGTGCCAGTAGCTATGGGACTGCGGGAGGAGAGCAGTACTTC. This encodes CASSYGTAGGEQYF. The complete variable domain, with remaining parts taken from reference TRBV19 and TRBJ2-7, reads DGGITQSPKYLFRKEGQNVTLSCEQNLNHDAMYWYRQDPGQGLRLIYYSQIVNDFQKGDIAEGYSVSREKKESFPLTVTSAQKNPTAFYLCASSYGTAGGEQYFGPGTRLTVT.

The CDR3 DNA reads as TGTGCCAGCAGTACTACCGGGACACCCTACGAGCAGTACTTC. Protein sequence: CASSTTGTPYEQYF. This chain connects TRBV6-5 to TRBJ2-7, with D maybe TRBD1 (6 bases). Germline CDR1 is MNHEY and CDR2 is SVGAGI. Trimming removed 5 bases from V and 2 bases from J, with 13 bases in between. The CDR3 is made up of 14 amino acids.

J is TRBJ1-2 and V is TRBV19; the D gene is possibly TRBD1 (6 bases). The V gene lost 8 bases and the J gene lost 8 bases, with 21 bases spanning the gap. Looked up from germline, CDR1 is LNHDA and CDR2 is SQIVND (reference sequence). This CDR3 is 14 amino acids long. This chain's CDR3 is CASQVGHRVGGYTF. The CDR3 region has the DNA TGTGCCAGTCAGGTTGGCCACAGGGTCGGCGGCTACACCTTC.

The V and J genes are TRBV4-2 and TRBJ1-5; no clear D. V lost 4 bases to trimming and J lost 0 bases, with 10 bases between them. The CDR3 totals 15 residues. Germline assignment: CDR1 LGHNA and CDR2 YNFKEQ. This CDR3 is CASSPAEYSNQPQHF. The DNA of the CDR3 is TGTGCCAGCAGCCCTGCTGAGTATAGCAATCAGCCCCAGCATTTT.

The chain combines TRBV28 with TRBJ2-7; 8 nucleotides align to TRBD2. The CDR3 has 14 residues. The V gene's germline CDR1 is MDHEN and CDR2 SYDVKM. The J segment lost 6 bases and the V segment lost 3 bases, leaving 7 bases of the junction unmatched. CDR3 protein: CASSLWREVGEQYF. The CDR3 bases are TGTGCCAGCAGTTTGTGGCGGGAGGTCGGCGAGCAGTACTTC.

The chain employs TRBV6-6 and TRBJ1-3; 9 nucleotides line up with TRBD1. This CDR3 comprises 14 residues. The V and J ends lost 7 bases and 0 bases, in that order; junction bases with no gene match: 1. Germline assignment: CDR1 MNHNY and CDR2 SVGAGI (reference sequence). Written as DNA, the CDR3 is TGTGCCAGCATGGACAGGGGCTCTGGAAACACCATATATTTT. Translated, it gives CASMDRGSGNTIYF.

This clone was detected once. The V gene is TRBV27, the J gene TRBJ2-1, with 9 bases matching TRBD2. Germline CDR1 MNHEY, CDR2 SMNVEV (reference sequence). This CDR3 has 15 residues. The ends lost 3 bases at V and 3 bases at J; junction bases unmatched: 3. CDR3 DNA sequence: TGTGCCAGCAGTTTGGGGCGGGGGGGCTACAATGAGCAGTTCTTC. This encodes CASSLGRGGYNEQFF.

The chain is built from TRBV28 and TRBJ1-5; no reliable D call. The V gene lost 2 bases and the J gene lost 2 bases, with 10 bases spanning the gap. The CDR3 is 15 residues long. In germline, CDR1 is MDHEN, CDR2 SYDVKM. In DNA, the CDR3 is TGTGCCAGCAGTTTAGCGGAATACGGCAATCAGCCCCAGCATTTT. Translating it yields CASSLAEYGNQPQHF.

The V and J genes are TRBV19 and TRBJ2-7; 8 bases are a match to TRBD2. Germline CDR1 is LNHDA and CDR2 is SQIVND (reference sequence). V dropped 6 bases and J dropped 3; count of bases not matched to a gene: 10. The CDR3 has 15 amino acids. CDR3 DNA sequence: TGTGCCAGTAGCCTAAACCGGGAGGGGGTCTACGAGCAGTACTTC. Amino acids: CASSLNREGVYEQYF.

The rearrangement joins TRBV9 to TRBJ2-7; 7 nucleotides align to TRBD2. CDR1 and CDR2 (germline): SGDLS, YYNGEE. CDR3 length: 15 residues. V dropped 4 bases and J dropped 0; count of bases not matched to a gene: 7. The CDR3: CASSSGGGPSYEQYF. Written as DNA, the CDR3 is TGTGCCAGCAGCTCTGGCGGGGGACCCTCCTACGAGCAGTACTTC.

This chain connects TRBV19 to TRBJ1-4; D is undetermined. The ends were cut back, 6 bases at V and 2 bases at J, with 10 bases in the middle. Germline values: CDR1 LNHDA, CDR2 SQIVND (reference sequence). The CDR3 consists of 14 residues. The CDR3 sequence is CASRPGSTNEKLFF. CDR3 sequence (DNA): TGTGCCAGTAGACCGGGATCGACTAATGAAAAACTGTTTTTT.

This clone was counted a few times. The CDR3 protein is CASAGEPNEKLFF. The CDR3 coding sequence is TGCGCCAGCGCCGGGGAACCTAATGAAAAACTGTTTTTT. The chain combines TRBV5-1 with TRBJ1-4; no clear D gene. This CDR3 has 13 amino acids. The V end lost 7 bases, the J end lost 3 bases, and 10 bases lay between the germline ends. The germline CDR1 and CDR2 sequences are SGHRS and YFSETQ. The full variable domain, in which reference TRBV5-1 and TRBJ1-4 provide the parts outside the CDR3, is KAGVTQTPRYLIKTRGQQVTLSCSPISGHRSVSWYQQTPGQGLQFLFEYFSETQRNKGNFPGRFSGRQFSNSRSEMNVSTLELGDSALYLCASAGEPNEKLFFGSGTQLSVL.

In this sample, this clone turned up a few times. The CDR3 bases are TGTGCCAGCAGTTTGGGGGGGCGTGGGGCCAACGTCCTGACTTTC. Amino acids: CASSLGGRGANVLTF. The chain joins TRBV28 to TRBJ2-6, with D possibly TRBD2 on 7 matching bases. V lost 3 bases, J lost 3 bases, and 9 bases lay in between. This CDR3 has 15 amino acids. The germline V gene encodes CDR1 MDHEN and CDR2 SYDVKM.

This clone occurred once. The rearrangement links TRBV21-1 to TRBJ2-7; the tabulated D call, TRBD2, remains unverified against the DNA. TRBV21-1 is tagged as a pseudogene. The CDR3 consists of 21 residues. CDR3 protein: CASSAALGKGLGAEVPYEQYF. The DNA of the CDR3 is TGTGCCAGCAGCGCGGCTCTCGGGAAGGGCTTAGGAGCCGAGGTCCCCTACGAGCAGTACTTC.